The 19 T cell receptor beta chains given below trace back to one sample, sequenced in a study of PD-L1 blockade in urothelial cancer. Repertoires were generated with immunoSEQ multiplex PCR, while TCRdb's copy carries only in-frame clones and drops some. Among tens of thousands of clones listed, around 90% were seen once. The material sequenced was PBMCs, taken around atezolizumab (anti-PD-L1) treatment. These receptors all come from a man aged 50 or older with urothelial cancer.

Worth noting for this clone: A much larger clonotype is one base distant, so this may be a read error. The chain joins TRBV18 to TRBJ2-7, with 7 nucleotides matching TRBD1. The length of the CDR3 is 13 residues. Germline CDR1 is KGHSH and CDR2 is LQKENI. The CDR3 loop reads CTSSSGQTYEQYF. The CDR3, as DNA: TGTACCAGCTCATCGGGACAGACCTACGAGCAGTACTTC.

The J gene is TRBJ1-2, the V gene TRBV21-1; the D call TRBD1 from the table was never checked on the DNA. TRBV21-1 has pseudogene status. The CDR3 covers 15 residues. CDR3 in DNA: TGTGCCAGCAGCGGGAGACAGGGTGGGATGGGGGGCTACACCTTC. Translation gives CASSGRQGGMGGYTF.

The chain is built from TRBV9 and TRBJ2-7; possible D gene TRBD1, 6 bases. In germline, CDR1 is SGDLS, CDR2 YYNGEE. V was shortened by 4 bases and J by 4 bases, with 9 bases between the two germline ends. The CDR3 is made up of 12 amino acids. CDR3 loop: CASSRDTYEQYF. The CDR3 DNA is TGTGCCAGCAGCCGGGACACTTACGAGCAGTACTTC.

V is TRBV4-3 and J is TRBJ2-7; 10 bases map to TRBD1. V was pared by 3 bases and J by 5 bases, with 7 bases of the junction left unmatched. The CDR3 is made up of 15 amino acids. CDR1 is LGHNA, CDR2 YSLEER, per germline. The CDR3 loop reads CASSQTTGTGDEQYF. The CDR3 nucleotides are TGCGCCAGCAGCCAGACGACCGGGACAGGGGACGAGCAGTACTTC.

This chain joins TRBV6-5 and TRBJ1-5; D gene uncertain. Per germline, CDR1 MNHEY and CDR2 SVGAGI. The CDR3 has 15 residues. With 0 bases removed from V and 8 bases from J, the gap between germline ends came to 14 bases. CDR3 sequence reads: CASSYSKGSGEPQHF. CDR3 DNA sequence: TGTGCCAGCAGTTACTCGAAAGGTTCCGGAGAGCCCCAGCATTTT.

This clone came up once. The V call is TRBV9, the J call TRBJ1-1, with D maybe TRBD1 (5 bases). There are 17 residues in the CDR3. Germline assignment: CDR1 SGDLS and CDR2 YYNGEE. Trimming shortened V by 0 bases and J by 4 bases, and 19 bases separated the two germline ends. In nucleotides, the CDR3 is TGTGCCAGCAGCGTAGACCCAGTTACAGGATTGGTCACTGAAGCTTTCTTT. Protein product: CASSVDPVTGLVTEAFF.

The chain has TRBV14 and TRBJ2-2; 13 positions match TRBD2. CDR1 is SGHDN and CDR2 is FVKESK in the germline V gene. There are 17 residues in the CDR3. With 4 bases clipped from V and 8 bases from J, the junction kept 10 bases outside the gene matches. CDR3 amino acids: CASSLMTSGRLVGELFF. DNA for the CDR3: TGTGCCAGCAGCCTGATGACTAGCGGGAGGTTGGTAGGGGAGCTGTTTTTT.

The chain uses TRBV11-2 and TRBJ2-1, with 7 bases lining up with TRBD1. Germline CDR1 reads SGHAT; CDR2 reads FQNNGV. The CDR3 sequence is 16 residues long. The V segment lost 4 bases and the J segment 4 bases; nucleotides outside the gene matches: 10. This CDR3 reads CASSSGAGTAYNEQFF. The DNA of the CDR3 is TGTGCCAGCAGCTCAGGAGCCGGGACAGCTTACAATGAGCAGTTCTTC.

CDR3: CASSQNLAGLNRDTQYF. Here the CDR3 DNA reads TGTGCCAGCAGTCAAAACCTAGCGGGGCTCAACAGAGATACGCAGTATTTT. The chain carries TRBV5-6 and TRBJ2-3; TRBD2 aligns across 9 bases. The CDR3 contains 17 residues. Germline CDR1 is SGHDT and CDR2 is YYEEEE. V lost 5 bases to trimming and J lost 5 bases; unmatched junction nucleotides: 15. The complete variable domain, with remaining parts taken from reference TRBV5-6 and TRBJ2-3, reads DAGVTQSPTHLIKTRGQQVTLRCSPKSGHDTVSWYQQALGQGPQFIFQYYEEEERQRGNFPDRFSGHQFPNYSSELNVNALLLGDSALYLCASSQNLAGLNRDTQYFGPGTRLTVL.

The CDR3 DNA reads as TGTGCCAGCAGCTGGGGGACTAGCGGGAGGGCGGACAATGAGCAGTTCTTC. Encoded protein: CASSWGTSGRADNEQFF. The chain couples TRBV5-6 to TRBJ2-1; 16 positions match TRBD2. Germline V gene sequence: CDR1 SGHDT, CDR2 YYEEEE. Trimming cost V 3 bases and J 5 bases; bases outside gene matches: 5. This CDR3 spans 17 amino acids.

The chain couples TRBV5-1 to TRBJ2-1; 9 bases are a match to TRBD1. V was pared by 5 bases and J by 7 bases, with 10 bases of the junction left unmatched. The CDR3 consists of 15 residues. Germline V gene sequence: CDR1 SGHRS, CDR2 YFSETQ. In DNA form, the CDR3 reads TGCGCCAGCAGTCGTGGGACAGGGATTGCAAATGAGCAGTTCTTC. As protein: CASSRGTGIANEQFF.

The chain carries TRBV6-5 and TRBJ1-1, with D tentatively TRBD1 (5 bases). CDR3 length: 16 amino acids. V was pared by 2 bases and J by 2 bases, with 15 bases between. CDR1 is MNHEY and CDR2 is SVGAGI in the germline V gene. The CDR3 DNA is TGTGCCAGCAGTTACGACCCTAGGGGTCTTAACACTGAAGCTTTCTTT. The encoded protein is CASSYDPRGLNTEAFF.

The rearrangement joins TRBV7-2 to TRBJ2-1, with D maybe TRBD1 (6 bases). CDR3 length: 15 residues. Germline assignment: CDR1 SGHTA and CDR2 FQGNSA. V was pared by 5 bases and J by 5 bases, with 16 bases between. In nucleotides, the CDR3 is TGTGCCAGCAGCCGTGGCCGGACAGTTAACAATGAGCAGTTCTTC. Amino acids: CASSRGRTVNNEQFF.

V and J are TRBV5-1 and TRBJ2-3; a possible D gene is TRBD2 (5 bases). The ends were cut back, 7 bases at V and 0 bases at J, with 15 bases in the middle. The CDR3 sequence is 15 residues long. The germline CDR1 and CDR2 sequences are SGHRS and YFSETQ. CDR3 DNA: TGCGCCAGCGCGCTCTCGGGAACTAGCACAGATACGCAGTATTTT. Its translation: CASALSGTSTDTQYF.

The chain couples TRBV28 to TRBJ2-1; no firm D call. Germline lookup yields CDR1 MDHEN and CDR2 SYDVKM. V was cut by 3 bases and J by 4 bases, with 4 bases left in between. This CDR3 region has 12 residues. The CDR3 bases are TGTGCCAGCAGTTTGACATACAATGAGCAGTTCTTC. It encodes CASSLTYNEQFF. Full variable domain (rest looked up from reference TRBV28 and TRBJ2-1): DVKVTQSSRYLVKRTGEKVFLECVQDMDHENMFWYRQDPGLGLRLIYFSYDVKMKEKGDIPEGYSVSREKKERFSLILESASTNQTSMYLCASSLTYNEQFFGPGTRLTVL.

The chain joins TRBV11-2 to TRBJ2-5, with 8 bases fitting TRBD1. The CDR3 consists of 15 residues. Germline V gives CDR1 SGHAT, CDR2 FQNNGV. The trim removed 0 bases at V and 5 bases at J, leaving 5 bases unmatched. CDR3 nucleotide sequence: TGTGCCAGCAGCTTAGAAAGGACAGGGATCGAGACCCAGTACTTC. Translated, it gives CASSLERTGIETQYF. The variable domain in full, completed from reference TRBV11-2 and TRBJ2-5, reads EAGVAQSPRYKIIEKRQSVAFWCNPISGHATLYWYQQILGQGPKLLIQFQNNGVVDDSQLPKDRFSAERLKGVDSTLKIQPAKLEDSAVYLCASSLERTGIETQYFGPGTRLLVL.

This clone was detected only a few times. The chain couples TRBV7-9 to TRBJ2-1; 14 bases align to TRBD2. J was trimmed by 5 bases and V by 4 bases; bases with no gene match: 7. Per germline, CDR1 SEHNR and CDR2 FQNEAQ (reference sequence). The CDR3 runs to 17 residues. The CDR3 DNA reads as TGTGCCAGCAGCTCCCGGACTAGCGGGGGGATCGACAATGAGCAGTTCTTC. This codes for CASSSRTSGGIDNEQFF.

CDR3 in amino acids: CATSRVDYSYEQYF. For the CDR3, the DNA is TGTGCCACCAGCAGAGTGGACTATAGCTACGAGCAGTACTTC. The chain couples TRBV15 to TRBJ2-7; D is possibly TRBD2 (6 bases). The CDR3 extends over 14 amino acids. The V end lost 1 base, the J end lost 3 bases, and 10 bases lay between the germline ends. Germline values: CDR1 LNHNV, CDR2 YYDKDF (reference sequence).

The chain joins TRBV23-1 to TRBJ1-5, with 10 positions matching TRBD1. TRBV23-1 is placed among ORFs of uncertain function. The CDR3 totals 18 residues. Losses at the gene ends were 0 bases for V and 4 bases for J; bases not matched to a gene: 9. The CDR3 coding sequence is TGCGCCAGCAGTCAATCCCTTTACGACAGGGGGCGTAATCAGCCCCAGCATTTT. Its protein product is CASSQSLYDRGRNQPQHF.